One sample yielded the 23 T cell receptor beta chains listed below, sequenced in a study of vaccination effects on CD4 cells after COVID-19. Isolation of CD4+ T cells took place after 10 to 11 days of culture. Using immunoSEQ multiplex PCR, the repertoire was profiled, and TCRdb retains in-frame clones only, with some absent. The sample contains tens of thousands of clones, 70% to 80% of which appear only once. These receptors are not linked to any known antigen. Sequencing used CD4+ T cells from PBMCs cultured without peptide, obtained before COVID-19 vaccination. The source of these receptors is a human donor who received a COVID-19 vaccine.

The chain couples TRBV7-3 to TRBJ1-6; no clear D. The CDR3 is 13 amino acids. Trimming removed 2 bases at V and 7 bases at J, with 6 bases between. Germline assignment: CDR1 SGHTA and CDR2 FQGTGA. The CDR3 loop is CASSLLSNSPLHF. CDR3 in DNA: TGTGCCAGCAGCTTACTGAGCAATTCACCCCTCCACTTT.

The V call is TRBV28, the J call TRBJ1-5; 7 bases are a match to TRBD1. After removal of 8 bases from V and 0 bases from J, the junction contained 7 bases not matched to a gene. Germline values: CDR1 MDHEN, CDR2 SYDVKM. CDR3 size: 15 residues. CDR3 nucleotide sequence: TGTGCCAGCGGGGCAGGGGGGCGTAGCAATCAGCCCCAGCATTTT. It encodes CASGAGGRSNQPQHF.

The V gene is TRBV3-1 (or the pseudogene TRBV3-2), the J gene TRBJ2-5; 8 bases are shared with TRBD2. This CDR3 is 13 amino acids long. V trimming: 2 bases; J trimming: 13 bases; junction bases outside the gene matches: 9. Germline V gene lookup returns CDR1 LGHDT and CDR2 YNNKEL (reference sequence). In DNA, the CDR3 is TGTGCCAGCAGCCAATTGGGAGCGGGGGTAGGGTACTTC. It encodes CASSQLGAGVGYF.

The chain has TRBV5-1 and TRBJ1-5; no clear D. V was clipped by 0 bases and J by 7 bases, with 14 bases between them. This CDR3 comprises 15 residues. From germline, CDR1 is SGHRS and CDR2 YFSETQ. The CDR3 DNA sequence: TGCGCCAGCAGCTTGGATCAAGGGTTGGGGCAGCCCCAGCATTTT. It specifies CASSLDQGLGQPQHF. Using reference TRBV5-1 and TRBJ1-5 for the parts outside the CDR3, the full variable domain is KAGVTQTPRYLIKTRGQQVTLSCSPISGHRSVSWYQQTPGQGLQFLFEYFSETQRNKGNFPGRFSGRQFSNSRSEMNVSTLELGDSALYLCASSLDQGLGQPQHFGDGTRLSIL.

This CDR3 reads CASSEGTGQETQYF. The DNA for the CDR3 is TGTGCCAGCAGTGAAGGGACAGGCCAAGAGACCCAGTACTTC. The V gene is TRBV6-1, the J gene TRBJ2-5, with 7 bases matching TRBD1. Per the germline V gene, CDR1 is MNHNS and CDR2 is SASEGT. Trimming cost V 1 base and J 1 base; bases outside gene matches: 0. The CDR3 spans 14 residues.

The rearrangement joins TRBV30 to TRBJ2-1, with 10 bases lining up with TRBD2. Germline lookup yields CDR1 GTSNPN and CDR2 SVGIG (reference sequence). The CDR3 runs to 14 residues. V shed 0 bases and J 5 bases; nucleotides not matched to a gene: 1. CDR3 protein: CAWSVLAGNNEQFF. The CDR3, as DNA: TGTGCCTGGAGTGTACTAGCGGGAAACAATGAGCAGTTCTTC.

The chain employs TRBV18 and TRBJ2-7; D is possibly TRBD1 or TRBD2 (6 bases each). V was pared by 3 bases and J by 7 bases, with 13 bases between. This CDR3 has 13 amino acids. The germline CDR1 and CDR2 sequences are KGHSH and LQKENI. This CDR3 reads CASSPGGTGEQYV. DNA for the CDR3: TGTGCCAGCTCACCGGGGGGCACGGGTGAGCAGTACGTC.

This rearrangement joins TRBV30 to TRBJ1-2; perhaps TRBD1 as D (5 bases). CDR1 is GTSNPN and CDR2 is SVGIG in the germline V gene (reference sequence). Between the trimmed V and J ends, which lost 3 bases and 8 bases, there was a span of 19 bases. This CDR3 region has 14 residues. CDR3 in amino acids: CAWRPPGSSYGYTF. The DNA of the CDR3 is TGTGCCTGGAGGCCCCCAGGGTCGAGTTACGGCTACACCTTC.

The chain is built from TRBV27 and TRBJ2-6; 8 bases are a match to TRBD1. The CDR3 runs 14 residues. Germline V gene lookup returns CDR1 MNHEY and CDR2 SMNVEV (reference sequence). The ends lost 10 bases at V and 2 bases at J; junction bases unmatched: 4. CDR3 sequence (DNA): TGTGCCAACCCACAGGGGGCTGGGGCCAACGTCCTGACTTTC. Its protein is CANPQGAGANVLTF.

The chain links TRBV10-1 to TRBJ2-5, with 7 bases lining up with TRBD2. This CDR3 region has 15 residues. With 2 bases clipped from V and 2 bases from J, the junction kept 5 bases outside the gene matches. Germline values: CDR1 WNHNN, CDR2 SYGVQD (reference sequence). This CDR3 reads CASSEQRGPQETQYF. CDR3 coding DNA: TGCGCCAGCAGTGAGCAGCGGGGCCCTCAAGAGACCCAGTACTTC.

The V gene is TRBV4-1, the J gene TRBJ2-5, with D maybe TRBD1 (6 bases). This CDR3 contains 14 residues. Germline CDR1 MGHRA, CDR2 YSYEKL. V lost 4 bases to trimming and J lost 0 bases, with 9 bases between them. The CDR3 DNA is TGCGCCAGCAGCCGAGACAGGTACCAAGAGACCCAGTACTTC. Protein sequence: CASSRDRYQETQYF.

The rearrangement links TRBV18 to TRBJ2-7; the D gene is possibly TRBD1 (6 bases). The CDR3 is 13 amino acids. The V end was cut by 3 bases, the J end by 6 bases, with 12 bases between. Germline CDR1 is KGHSH and CDR2 is LQKENI. CDR3 coding DNA: TGTGCCAGCTCACCGGGACATCAGTCCGAGCAGTACGTC. Protein sequence: CASSPGHQSEQYV.

The chain links TRBV3-1 (or the pseudogene TRBV3-2) to TRBJ2-7, with 9 bases matching TRBD2. The CDR3 contains 15 residues. Germline V gives CDR1 LGHDT, CDR2 YNNKEL (reference sequence). Unmatched junction bases numbered 8, after V lost 4 bases and J lost 4 bases. The CDR3 bases are TGTGCCAGCAGCCCGCGGGGGGGGAGGGTTTACGAGCAGTACGTC. Amino acids: CASSPRGGRVYEQYV.

The chain has TRBV7-2 and TRBJ2-1; 7 bases are a match to TRBD2. Per germline, CDR1 SGHTA and CDR2 FQGNSA. The trim removed 5 bases at V and 10 bases at J, leaving 8 bases unmatched. The CDR3 totals 13 residues. The CDR3 DNA follows: TGTGCCAGCAGCCTAAGAGCGGGAAACGAGCAGTTCTTC. Its protein product is CASSLRAGNEQFF.

This CDR3 reads CASSSRASKAYEQYV. Written as DNA, the CDR3 is TGTGCCAGCAGTTCTAGGGCCTCTAAGGCCTACGAGCAGTACGTC. V usage is TRBV6-2 or TRBV6-3 and J usage is TRBJ2-7; unclear D gene. The CDR3 extends over 15 amino acids. Germline V CDR1 and CDR2: MNHEY, SVGEGT. Trimming removed 4 bases from V and 2 bases from J, with 15 bases in between.

Of note for this clone: Other DNA sequences in the sample encode the same CDR3. The DNA of the CDR3 is TGTGCCAGCAGCTTGGTAGTCTCTGGGGCCAACGTCCTGACTTTC. Protein product: CASSLVVSGANVLTF. The V call is TRBV5-5, the J call TRBJ2-6; D is ambiguous. Between the trimmed V and J ends, which lost 0 bases and 0 bases, there was a span of 4 bases. The CDR3 contains 15 residues. Germline CDR1 reads SGHKS; CDR2 reads YYEKEE (reference sequence). Supplemented by reference TRBV5-5 and TRBJ2-6, the full variable domain reads DAGVTQSPTHLIKTRGQQVTLRCSPISGHKSVSWYQQVLGQGPQFIFQYYEKEERGRGNFPDRFSARQFPNYSSELNVNALLLGDSALYLCASSLVVSGANVLTFGAGSRLTVL.

The chain carries TRBV6-6 and TRBJ1-1; unclear D gene. Germline V gene sequence: CDR1 MNHNY, CDR2 SVGAGI (reference sequence). The CDR3 sequence is 16 residues long. Trimming left V 0 bases short and J 0 bases short, with 11 bases between. Here the CDR3 reads CASSYSVAGMNTEAFF. The DNA for the CDR3 is TGTGCCAGCAGTTACTCCGTTGCAGGCATGAACACTGAAGCTTTCTTT.

The chain uses TRBV4-1 and TRBJ2-3, with D perhaps assigned TRBD1 or TRBD2 (5 bases each). Per the germline V gene, CDR1 is MGHRA and CDR2 is YSYEKL. The ends were cut back, 0 bases at V and 4 bases at J, with 17 bases in the middle. The CDR3 spans 17 residues. The CDR3: CASSQDSAGIVPDTQYF. CDR3 nucleotide sequence: TGCGCCAGCAGCCAAGATAGCGCAGGGATTGTTCCAGATACGCAGTATTTT.

This clone was counted between two and nine times. The chain couples TRBV19 to TRBJ2-3, with D maybe TRBD1 (5 bases). CDR3 size: 16 residues. Trimming took off 7 bases at V and 4 bases at J, with 21 bases between the two ends. Germline V gene data show CDR1 as LNHDA and CDR2 as SQIVND (reference sequence). DNA for the CDR3: TGTGCCAGTACCGATCGAGGTGGCAGGGTCTCAGATACGCAGTATTTT. It translates to CASTDRGGRVSDTQYF.

The rearrangement links TRBV6-1 to TRBJ2-4; no reliable D call. CDR3 size: 16 residues. Trimming pared 3 bases from V and 7 bases from J, leaving 19 bases between. Germline V gene sequence: CDR1 MNHNS, CDR2 SASEGT. The CDR3 here is CASSEERSRVGNIQYF. Written as DNA, the CDR3 is TGTGCCAGCAGTGAGGAGAGAAGTAGGGTGGGGAACATTCAGTACTTC.

The CDR3 region is CASRRDLNYGYTF. For the CDR3, the DNA is TGTGCCAGCAGAAGGGATCTTAACTATGGCTACACCTTC. The chain joins TRBV6-5 to TRBJ1-2; D is ambiguous. Trimming took 6 bases from V and 1 from J, leaving 9 bases between them. The CDR3 spans 13 residues. In germline, CDR1 is MNHEY, CDR2 SVGAGI.

V usage is TRBV7-3 and J usage is TRBJ2-4; D remains ambiguous. V lost 4 bases and J lost 3, with 7 bases in between. The germline CDR1 and CDR2 sequences are SGHTA and FQGTGA. The CDR3 spans 13 residues. In nucleotides, the CDR3 is TGTGCCAGCAGCTCTTCGGTCAAAAACATTCAGTACTTC. Translated, it gives CASSSSVKNIQYF.

This chain links TRBV5-1 with TRBJ2-5, with unresolved D. Germline CDR1 and CDR2: SGHRS and YFSETQ. CDR3 size: 11 residues. The ends were cut back, 5 bases at V and 2 bases at J, with 4 bases in the middle. Here the CDR3 reads CASRKQETQYF. The CDR3 region has the DNA TGCGCCAGCAGAAAACAAGAGACCCAGTACTTC.